These 10 T cell receptor beta chains were sequenced from one sample in a study of T cell repertoires in cytomegalovirus infection (dated by TCRdb to between 2018 and 2020). The treatment or condition label for this specimen denotes: in vitro stimulation with specific CMV peptide epitopes to enrich CMV-specific T cells. For these receptors, no antigen is known. Data came from an Illumina HiSeq 1500. Using fastp trimming at Q25 and MiXCR clonotype assembly, TCRdb reanalyzed the public sequencing data and kept in-frame beta chains. Each entry is one CDR3 protein sequence, shown with its most common DNA and genes. Within this sample are about 890,000 distinct CDR3 sequences, with approximately 31% of them counted one time only. 13% of the sample goes to the ten largest clones. Sequenced material: cultured CD8+ T cells from PBMCs, taken from culture after CMV antigen stimulation. The receptor set was obtained from a human donor in good health (CMV status not recorded). Some clones in this sample may be carry-over from other donors' samples.

This chain joins TRBV6-6 and TRBJ2-7; D tentatively reads TRBD1 or TRBD2 (5 bases each). Germline V gene lookup returns CDR1 MNHNY and CDR2 SVGAGI (reference sequence). The CDR3 sequence is 14 residues long. CDR3 in amino acids: CASCYSWDDDEQYV. As DNA, the CDR3 is TGTGCCAGCTGTTACTCGTGGGACGACGACGAGCAGTACGTC.

This chain uses TRBV10-3 with TRBJ1-1, with a tentative D call TRBD1 (5 bases). This CDR3 has 14 amino acids. Between the trimmed V and J ends, which lost 0 bases and 10 bases, there was a span of 15 bases. CDR1 is ENHRY, CDR2 SYGVKD, per germline. CDR3 protein: CAISESGNPGGAFF. The DNA for the CDR3 is TGTGCCATCAGTGAGTCCGGTAATCCGGGGGGAGCTTTCTTT.

The rearrangement joins TRBV19 to TRBJ1-5; a weak D match, TRBD1 (5 bases). The V and J ends lost 4 bases and 4 bases respectively, with 14 bases between them. CDR3 size: 15 residues. Per the germline V gene, CDR1 is LNHDA and CDR2 is SQIVND (reference sequence). In nucleotides, the CDR3 is TGTGCCAGTAGTACGGACAATTGGGGAAATCAGCCCCAGCATTTT. Amino acids: CASSTDNWGNQPQHF.

This clonotype has a handful of counts. V and J are TRBV7-9 and TRBJ2-5; D is undetermined. The germline CDR1 and CDR2 sequences are SEHNR and FQNEAQ (reference sequence). Trimming pared 0 bases from V and 5 bases from J, leaving 10 bases between. This CDR3 comprises 14 residues. The CDR3 loop is CASSLAQVDETQYF. Here the CDR3 DNA reads TGTGCCAGCAGCTTAGCCCAGGTGGACGAGACCCAGTACTTC. Variable domain in full (rest from reference TRBV7-9 and TRBJ2-5): DTGVSQNPRHKITKRGQNVTFRCDPISEHNRLYWYRQTLGQGPEFLTYFQNEAQLEKSRLLSDRFSAERPKGSFSTLEIQRTEQGDSAMYLCASSLAQVDETQYFGPGTRLLVL.

CDR3 sequence reads: CSARDPFAGEHTDTQYF. The CDR3 DNA follows: TGCAGTGCTAGAGATCCCTTTGCGGGGGAGCACACAGATACGCAGTATTTT. V usage is TRBV20-1 and J usage is TRBJ2-3; 7 positions match TRBD2. In germline, CDR1 is DFQATT, CDR2 SNEGSKA (reference sequence). Trimming cost V 0 bases and J 2 bases; bases outside gene matches: 11. The CDR3 spans 17 residues.

This clonotype occurred a few times. The chain is built from TRBV27 and TRBJ2-2, with TRBD2 matching over 9 bases. Germline assignment: CDR1 MNHEY and CDR2 SMNVEV (reference sequence). The J segment lost 8 bases and the V segment lost 6 bases, leaving 4 bases of the junction unmatched. This CDR3 is 13 amino acids long. The chain's CDR3 is CASSRLAEGELFF. The DNA for the CDR3 is TGTGCCAGCAGCCGACTAGCGGAGGGGGAGCTGTTTTTT.

The genes are TRBV27 and TRBJ1-1, with a weak D call TRBD1 (6 bases). This CDR3 region has 15 residues. Germline V gene sequence: CDR1 MNHEY, CDR2 SMNVEV (reference sequence). The V end was cut by 6 bases, the J end by 3 bases, with 17 bases between. This CDR3 reads CASSRNRVKDTEAFF. The CDR3 DNA reads TGTGCCAGCAGCCGCAACAGGGTAAAGGACACTGAAGCTTTCTTT.

This chain joins TRBV4-3 and TRBJ2-3; 7 nucleotides line up with TRBD1. Per the germline V gene, CDR1 is LGHNA and CDR2 is YSLEER. Trimming at V came to 4 bases and at J to 3 bases, leaving 7 bases not matched to a gene. This CDR3 has 15 residues. The chain's CDR3 is CASSPLPGGTDTQYF. In nucleotides, the CDR3 is TGCGCCAGCAGCCCTCTCCCAGGGGGAACAGATACGCAGTATTTT.

The rearrangement links TRBV7-9 to TRBJ1-2; D gene unclear. V dropped 5 bases and J dropped 3 bases, with 16 bases sitting between them. CDR3 length equals 15 residues. Germline values: CDR1 SEHNR, CDR2 FQNEAQ (reference sequence). This CDR3 reads CASSLSWEPDYGYTF. The CDR3 DNA follows: TGTGCCAGCAGCCTCTCTTGGGAGCCGGACTATGGCTACACCTTC.

A few counts support this clonotype. Written as DNA, the CDR3 is TGTGCCAGTAGTCATGACTATTCAGATACGCAGTATTTT. Its protein is CASSHDYSDTQYF. The chain recombines TRBV19 with TRBJ2-3; a weak D match, TRBD2 (5 bases). The CDR3 length is 13 residues. The V gene's germline CDR1 is LNHDA and CDR2 SQIVND (reference sequence). The germline V and J ends were trimmed by 5 bases and 4 bases, with 10 bases remaining between them.